This passage covers 27 T cell receptor beta chains from one sample sequenced in a study of shared clonotypes between healthy human individuals. Data came from immunoSEQ multiplex PCR; TCRdb stores just in-frame clones and leaves some out. In the table there are more than 150,000 clones, approximately 62% of which are singletons. The sample consisted of memory CD4+ T cells sorted from blood. As to subset: CD45RA-negative fraction. The receptors stem from a man aged 25 to 45 in good health.

The V gene is TRBV5-6, the J gene TRBJ1-2; D unresolved. Germline V gives CDR1 SGHDT, CDR2 YYEEEE. The germline V and J ends were trimmed by 4 bases and 0 bases, with 10 bases remaining between them. The CDR3 totals 14 residues. The chain's CDR3 is CASSPQRTNYGYTF. As DNA, the CDR3 is TGTGCCAGCAGCCCCCAAAGGACTAACTATGGCTACACCTTC. Full variable domain (remainder filled in from reference TRBV5-6 and TRBJ1-2): DAGVTQSPTHLIKTRGQQVTLRCSPKSGHDTVSWYQQALGQGPQFIFQYYEEEERQRGNFPDRFSGHQFPNYSSELNVNALLLGDSALYLCASSPQRTNYGYTFGSGTRLTVV.

V and J are TRBV12-5 and TRBJ1-1, with a possible D match to TRBD1 (5 bases). CDR1 and CDR2 (germline): LGHNT, FRNRAP. The CDR3 runs to 13 residues. With 9 bases removed from V and 1 base from J, the gap between germline ends came to 12 bases. The CDR3 DNA reads TGTGCTAGCACCGGGGCCTCGAACACTGAAGCTTTCTTT. As protein: CASTGASNTEAFF.

This CDR3 reads CASSLASVAYEQYF. CDR3 coding DNA: TGCGCCAGCAGCTTGGCTAGCGTAGCGTACGAGCAGTACTTC. This chain uses TRBV5-1 with TRBJ2-7, with TRBD2 as a possible D gene (6 bases). The CDR3 totals 14 residues. Germline V gene lookup returns CDR1 SGHRS and CDR2 YFSETQ. Trimming took 0 bases from V and 4 from J, leaving 11 bases between them. Combining the CDR3 with reference TRBV5-1 and TRBJ2-7 gives the whole variable domain KAGVTQTPRYLIKTRGQQVTLSCSPISGHRSVSWYQQTPGQGLQFLFEYFSETQRNKGNFPGRFSGRQFSNSRSEMNVSTLELGDSALYLCASSLASVAYEQYFGPGTRLTVT.

This clone was observed once. The V call is TRBV28, the J call TRBJ1-4, with no clear D. Trimming cost V 3 bases and J 3 bases, with 5 bases left between them. The CDR3 has 13 residues. The germline gives CDR1 MDHEN, CDR2 SYDVKM. The CDR3, as DNA: TGTGCCAGCAGTTTGCTCGCTAATGAAAAACTGTTTTTT. This sequence encodes CASSLLANEKLFF.

The chain has TRBV6-1 and TRBJ1-2; D is unresolved. Germline CDR1 and CDR2: MNHNS and SASEGT. The CDR3 loop spans 14 amino acids. V lost 5 bases to trimming and J lost 0 bases, with 10 bases between them. The DNA for the CDR3 is TGTGCCAGCAGTTCCGTTCGGTCTAACTATGGCTACACCTTC. Protein sequence: CASSSVRSNYGYTF.

The chain couples TRBV7-6 to TRBJ2-7; D possibly corresponds to TRBD1 (6 bases). The CDR3 has 15 residues. Per the germline V gene, CDR1 is SGHVS and CDR2 is FNYEAQ. V dropped 1 base and J dropped 5 bases, with 15 bases sitting between them. The CDR3 loop reads CASSLVGGQEDEQYF. CDR3 nucleotide sequence: TGTGCCAGCAGCTTAGTAGGGGGACAAGAGGACGAGCAGTACTTC.

The chain has TRBV11-2 and TRBJ2-2; D perhaps matches TRBD2 (6 bases). CDR3 length: 16 residues. Trimming took 8 bases from V and 6 from J, leaving 22 bases between them. The germline CDR1 and CDR2 sequences are SGHAT and FQNNGV. CDR3 residues: CASGRGGAIGAGELFF. In DNA, the CDR3 is TGTGCCAGCGGCCGGGGCGGGGCCATAGGCGCCGGGGAGCTGTTTTTT. The variable domain in full, completed from reference TRBV11-2 and TRBJ2-2, reads EAGVAQSPRYKIIEKRQSVAFWCNPISGHATLYWYQQILGQGPKLLIQFQNNGVVDDSQLPKDRFSAERLKGVDSTLKIQPAKLEDSAVYLCASGRGGAIGAGELFFGEGSRLTVL.

The gene calls are TRBV11-2 and TRBJ1-2; D is possibly TRBD1 (6 bases). Per the germline V gene, CDR1 is SGHAT and CDR2 is FQNNGV. Trimming left V 1 base short and J 1 base short, with 10 bases between. This CDR3 spans 15 amino acids. DNA of the CDR3: TGTGCCAGCAGCTTAGGGGGGCCCGTTAACTATGGCTACACCTTC. As protein: CASSLGGPVNYGYTF.

This chain links TRBV5-6 with TRBJ2-7, with 7 positions matching TRBD2. J lost 5 bases, V lost 0 bases, and 8 bases had no gene match. CDR3 length: 15 amino acids. Germline CDR1 is SGHDT and CDR2 is YYEEEE. The CDR3, as DNA: TGTGCCAGCAGCTTGGGACTAGCTGAAGCCAACGAGCAGTACTTC. Translating gives CASSLGLAEANEQYF.

This clone was seen at least ten times. The CDR3 DNA sequence: TGCGCCAGCAGCTTGGTTACATCGGCGTCACGGGGCCAAGAGACCCAGTACTTC. It encodes CASSLVTSASRGQETQYF. This sequence joins TRBV5-1 and TRBJ2-5; D perhaps matches TRBD2 (5 bases). The CDR3 consists of 18 residues. The V gene's germline CDR1 is SGHRS and CDR2 YFSETQ. V was cut by 0 bases and J by 1 base, with 19 bases left in between.

The chain has TRBV7-6 and TRBJ2-7; D is possibly TRBD2 (5 bases). This CDR3 is built from 16 residues. Between the trimmed V and J ends, which lost 1 base and 3 bases, there was a span of 16 bases. Per the germline V gene, CDR1 is SGHVS and CDR2 is FNYEAQ. The CDR3 loop reads CASSLGDTGSVYEQYF. For the CDR3, the DNA is TGTGCCAGCAGCTTAGGTGACACGGGGAGCGTCTACGAGCAGTACTTC.

This chain links TRBV5-6 with TRBJ1-2; 7 bases agree with TRBD1. Per the germline V gene, CDR1 is SGHDT and CDR2 is YYEEEE. V lost 2 bases and J lost 4; bases outside the gene matches: 11. The CDR3 extends over 16 amino acids. CDR3 DNA: TGTGCCAGCAGCTTAGATCCGGGACAGACAAGCTATGGCTACACCTTC. Translated: CASSLDPGQTSYGYTF.

The V call is TRBV27, the J call TRBJ2-1; D might be TRBD2 (5 bases). V shed 8 bases and J shed 6 bases, with 32 bases lying between them. This CDR3 is built from 19 residues. Per the germline V gene, CDR1 is MNHEY and CDR2 is SMNVEV (reference sequence). The CDR3 reads CASRHWTSYNDQRINEQFF. The DNA for the CDR3 is TGTGCCAGCCGTCACTGGACTTCTTATAATGACCAGCGCATCAATGAGCAGTTCTTC.

V is TRBV28 and J is TRBJ2-1; D perhaps matches TRBD2 (6 bases). The V and J ends lost 1 base and 0 bases respectively, with 16 bases between them. This CDR3 comprises 18 residues. CDR1 is MDHEN, CDR2 SYDVKM, per germline. For the CDR3, the DNA is TGTGCCAGCAGTTTATTTACGAGCGGAGGGAACTCCTACAATGAGCAGTTCTTC. Residues: CASSLFTSGGNSYNEQFF.

The chain is built from TRBV9 and TRBJ2-7; 9 positions match TRBD1. The germline CDR1 and CDR2 sequences are SGDLS and YYNGEE. This CDR3 has 15 amino acids. The V segment lost 5 bases and the J segment 3 bases; nucleotides outside the gene matches: 9. The CDR3 nucleotides read TGTGCCAGCAGTGCGAGGGACAGGGTGGGCTACGAGCAGTACTTC. This codes for CASSARDRVGYEQYF.

The gene calls are TRBV9 and TRBJ2-4; the match to TRBD2 covers 14 bases. Germline V gives CDR1 SGDLS, CDR2 YYNGEE. This CDR3 region has 17 residues. J gave up 8 bases and V 0 bases, and 7 bases lay outside the gene matches. CDR3 in DNA: TGTGCCAGCAGCGTAGGACTAGCGGGAGGGGCGAGAGACATTCAGTACTTC. Protein sequence: CASSVGLAGGARDIQYF.

This clone came up many times. This chain links TRBV7-9 with TRBJ2-5; 8 positions agree with TRBD1. CDR3 length: 15 amino acids. J lost 4 bases, V lost 5 bases, and 9 bases had no gene match. In germline, CDR1 is SEHNR, CDR2 FQNEAQ (reference sequence). This CDR3 is CASSEGQEFGETQYF. The CDR3 region has the DNA TGTGCCAGCAGCGAGGGACAGGAGTTTGGAGAGACCCAGTACTTC.

The V and J genes are TRBV19 and TRBJ2-7, with D unclear. CDR1 and CDR2 from the germline V gene are LNHDA and SQIVND (reference sequence). There are 14 residues in the CDR3. V gave up 7 bases and J gave up 0 bases, with 13 bases separating them. The CDR3 loop reads CASMMTPSSYEQYF. CDR3 nucleotides: TGTGCCAGTATGATGACGCCTAGCTCCTACGAGCAGTACTTC.

The chain is built from TRBV10-3 and TRBJ1-1; D might be TRBD1 (5 bases). The germline CDR1 and CDR2 sequences are ENHRY and SYGVKD. This CDR3 spans 13 amino acids. Trimming stripped 2 bases from V and 8 bases from J, with 12 bases between. DNA of the CDR3: TGTGCCATCAGTGAGGGGGACCACCTGGAAGCTTTCTTT. Translating gives CAISEGDHLEAFF.

This clone came up many times. The chain is built from TRBV2 and TRBJ1-5; 7 positions agree with TRBD1. Trimming took 6 bases from V and 6 from J; bases not matched to a gene: 14. Looked up from germline, CDR1 is SNHLY and CDR2 is FYNNEI. This CDR3 spans 16 amino acids. The CDR3 nucleotides are TGTGCCAGCAGCCTCGAGGGGGCGCGGTGGGGTCAGCCCCAGCATTTT. Amino acid sequence: CASSLEGARWGQPQHF.

Regarding this clone: The sample holds other DNA sequences that translate to the same CDR3. This chain connects TRBV7-6 to TRBJ2-5; D is undetermined. V lost 1 base, J lost 1 base, and 4 bases lay in between. The CDR3 is made up of 13 amino acids. Per the germline V gene, CDR1 is SGHVS and CDR2 is FNYEAQ. The CDR3 DNA follows: TGTGCCAGCAGCTTAGGCCCCCAAGAGACCCAGTACTTC. Residues: CASSLGPQETQYF.

This rearrangement joins TRBV5-5 to TRBJ2-1; maybe TRBD1 (5 bases). Between the trimmed V and J ends, which lost 3 bases and 6 bases, there was a span of 10 bases. The CDR3 loop spans 13 amino acids. CDR1 and CDR2 from the germline V gene are SGHKS and YYEKEE (reference sequence). Here the CDR3 DNA reads TGTGCCAGCAGCTCCACAGGTCTCAATGAGCAGTTCTTC. Its protein is CASSSTGLNEQFF.

The J gene is TRBJ2-3, the V gene TRBV10-3; D is ambiguous. Germline V gene sequence: CDR1 ENHRY, CDR2 SYGVKD. The germline V and J ends were trimmed by 6 bases and 3 bases, with 4 bases remaining between them. The CDR3 consists of 11 residues. The CDR3 nucleotides read TGTGCCATCAGGAAAACAGATACGCAGTATTTT. As protein: CAIRKTDTQYF.

This clone was seen many times. V and J are TRBV11-2 and TRBJ2-1; TRBD2 is a possible D gene (6 bases). CDR1 and CDR2 from the germline V gene are SGHAT and FQNNGV. V was cut by 0 bases and J by 10 bases, with 7 bases left in between. The CDR3 spans 12 residues. The chain's CDR3 is CASSLDLAEQFF. For the CDR3, the DNA is TGTGCCAGCAGCTTAGACCTAGCGGAGCAGTTCTTC.

The chain is built from TRBV28 and TRBJ2-7; 7 bases align to TRBD1. This CDR3 region has 15 residues. In germline, CDR1 is MDHEN, CDR2 SYDVKM. Losses at the gene ends were 4 bases for V and 0 bases for J; bases not matched to a gene: 6. In nucleotides, the CDR3 is TGTGCCAGCAGTTCCGGCCGGGACAGCTCCTACGAGCAGTACTTC. It codes for CASSSGRDSSYEQYF. Variable domain in full (rest from reference TRBV28 and TRBJ2-7): DVKVTQSSRYLVKRTGEKVFLECVQDMDHENMFWYRQDPGLGLRLIYFSYDVKMKEKGDIPEGYSVSREKKERFSLILESASTNQTSMYLCASSSGRDSSYEQYFGPGTRLTVT.

The gene calls are TRBV7-2 and TRBJ2-7; 7 bases are shared with TRBD1. V dropped 5 bases and J dropped 6; count of bases not matched to a gene: 10. The length of the CDR3 is 14 residues. CDR1 is SGHTA and CDR2 is FQGNSA in the germline V gene. In nucleotides, the CDR3 is TGTGCCAGCAGCACTAGACAGGGATCAGGCGAGCAGTACTTC. This translates into CASSTRQGSGEQYF.

The chain combines TRBV2 with TRBJ2-2, with 7 bases matching TRBD2. Germline CDR1 SNHLY, CDR2 FYNNEI. V shed 3 bases and J 7 bases; nucleotides not matched to a gene: 14. This CDR3 has 17 amino acids. CDR3 sequence reads: CASSEGRGSRRGGELFF. As DNA, the CDR3 is TGTGCCAGCAGTGAGGGTCGCGGGAGTCGTCGAGGCGGGGAGCTGTTTTTT.